This T cell receptor beta chain derives from a study of T cell repertoires in cytomegalovirus infection. Study conclusions and caveats: Ex vivo responses were dominated by HLA-C-restricted CMV-specific TCR beta clonotypes.

TCRdb re-analysed the reads in MiXCR, keeping a single row per CDR3 protein. In the table there are approximately 190,000 distinct CDR3 sequences, 28% of which are singletons. Trimming stripped 1 base from V and 2 bases from J, with 11 bases between. Germline V gene sequence: CDR1 SGHTA, CDR2 FQGNSA. The CDR3 consists of 16 residues. This clonotype was detected a few times. Its matching antigen is unknown. The chain employs TRBV7-2 and TRBJ2-2; D not certain. The sample taken for sequencing was PBMCs. The receptor was derived from a human donor in good health (CMV status not recorded). Some clones in this sample may be carry-over from other donors' samples. CDR3 in DNA: TGTGCCAGCAGCTTAGAAGTGGGCCTTAACACCGGGGAGCTGTTTTTT. Translating gives CASSLEVGLNTGELFF. The variable domain in full, with the rest retrieved from reference TRBV7-2 and TRBJ2-2, is GAGVSQSPSNKVTEKGKDVELRCDPISGHTALYWYRQSLGQGLEFLIYFQGNSAPDKSGLPSDRFSAERTGGSVSTLTIQRTQQEDSAVYLCASSLEVGLNTGELFFGEGSRLTVL.